Detailed here is one TCR beta chain. The antigen is not known. TCRdb re-derived calls from the 5' RACE reads in MiXCR, one entry per CDR3 protein. The table lists 400,000 to 500,000 distinct CDR3 sequences, 14% of them singletons. These data are taken from a study of identical twins. Findings and limits, study-wide: Researchers reported weaker excess twin sharing in beta out-of-frame sequences. Findings depended on cross-sectional statistics rather than tracking the same donors. High-abundance cord blood beta clonotypes had fewer insertions; memory repertoires showed none.

CDR1 ENHRY and CDR2 SYGVKD come from the germline V gene. V lost 6 bases and J lost 3; bases outside the gene matches: 5. This CDR3 has 14 residues. This same sample was also part of a study on yellow fever vaccine responses in identical twins. This second study notes: Each twin's T cell response to the vaccine was reported to look partly convergent and partly personalized.

The sample consisted of CD4+ T cells sorted from blood. The V gene is TRBV10-3, the J gene TRBJ1-5; TRBD1 aligns across 7 bases. The clonotype comes from a woman between 18 and 29 years old in good health. CDR3: CAISRTGDNQPQHF. As DNA, the CDR3 is TGTGCCATCAGCCGGACAGGAGACAATCAGCCCCAGCATTTT.